The 20 T cell receptor beta chains below were found in one sample sequenced in a study of T-cell reconstitution after alpha-beta-depleted transplantation in children. TCRbeta library construction was performed incorporating unique molecular identifiers. MiXCR, applied by TCRdb to the PCR reads, yields one record per CDR3 protein. The sample records 450,000 to 600,000 distinct CDR3 sequences, roughly a tenth being singletons. The specimen was PBMCs, collected before TCRalphabeta/CD19-depleted stem cell transplant. These receptors were obtained from a child under 10 years old with inherited bone marrow failure, due to receive a stem cell transplant.

V is TRBV6-2 or TRBV6-3 and J is TRBJ2-7, with 7 bases lining up with TRBD1. Germline values: CDR1 MNHEY, CDR2 SVGEGT. The junction had 6 bases not matched to a gene; V was cut back by 7 bases and J by 0 bases. The CDR3 has 14 residues. In DNA form, the CDR3 reads TGTGCCAGCACCGGGACAGTTAACTCCTACGAGCAGTACTTC. Its translation is CASTGTVNSYEQYF.

This clonotype came up many times. This chain links TRBV6-2 or TRBV6-3 with TRBJ2-2, with TRBD2 as a possible D gene (5 bases). Germline V gene lookup returns CDR1 MNHEY and CDR2 SVGEGT. The V end was cut by 6 bases, the J end by 5 bases, with 19 bases between. This CDR3 spans 16 amino acids. CDR3 coding DNA: TGTGCCAGCAGCCTTGATCCCGGGGAGAGGACCGGGGAGCTGTTTTTT. The encoded protein is CASSLDPGERTGELFF.

Ten or more counts support this clonotype. The chain combines TRBV20-1 with TRBJ1-2; a possible D gene is TRBD1 (5 bases). V dropped 0 bases and J dropped 8 bases, with 16 bases sitting between them. There are 14 residues in the CDR3. The germline CDR1 and CDR2 sequences are DFQATT and SNEGSKA (reference sequence). The CDR3 region is CSAREEGRASGYTF. The CDR3 DNA reads TGCAGTGCTAGAGAAGAAGGCAGGGCGTCGGGCTACACCTTC.

The table lists this clonotype with many counts. The rearrangement joins TRBV5-5 to TRBJ2-1; D unresolved. The V end was cut by 0 bases, the J end by 3 bases, with 4 bases between. There are 13 residues in the CDR3. From germline, CDR1 is SGHKS and CDR2 YYEKEE (reference sequence). CDR3: CASSLDHYNEQFF. The CDR3 nucleotides read TGTGCCAGCAGCTTGGACCACTACAATGAGCAGTTCTTC.

The genes are TRBV7-8 and TRBJ2-4, with 7 bases that match TRBD1. Trimming at V came to 4 bases and at J to 5 bases, leaving 8 bases not matched to a gene. CDR1 and CDR2 from the germline V gene are SGHVS and FQNEAQ. The CDR3 runs 15 residues. CDR3 sequence reads: CASSSSLTGENIQYF. The CDR3 DNA is TGTGCCAGCAGCTCGAGCCTCACAGGGGAAAACATTCAGTACTTC.

The gene calls are TRBV30 and TRBJ2-5; 12 positions match TRBD2. Germline-derived CDR1 and CDR2 are GTSNPN and SVGIG (reference sequence). V shed 3 bases, J shed 5 bases, and the junction held 10 bases outside the gene matches. There are 16 residues in the CDR3. The chain's CDR3 is CAWRNRLAGAWETQYF. DNA for the CDR3: TGTGCCTGGAGGAATAGACTAGCGGGAGCTTGGGAGACCCAGTACTTC.

Only a few counts were recorded for this clonotype. The chain couples TRBV11-2 to TRBJ2-7; 9 bases fit TRBD2. The CDR3 is 15 amino acids. Trimming took 1 base from V and 3 from J; bases not matched to a gene: 4. Germline V lookup: CDR1 SGHAT, CDR2 FQNNGV. The CDR3 reads CASSLAWREGYEQYF. CDR3 nucleotides: TGTGCCAGCAGCTTAGCCTGGCGGGAGGGCTACGAGCAGTACTTC.

The chain is built from TRBV19 and TRBJ2-4, with 11 bases matching TRBD2. CDR1 is LNHDA, CDR2 SQIVND, per germline (reference sequence). J gave up 5 bases and V 4 bases, and 4 bases lay outside the gene matches. This CDR3 is 15 amino acids long. The chain's CDR3 is CASSRRTSGQNIQYF. Written as DNA, the CDR3 is TGTGCCAGTAGTAGACGGACTAGCGGGCAAAACATTCAGTACTTC.

This clonotype showed up just a few times. The chain recombines TRBV5-8 with TRBJ2-4; 8 bases fit TRBD2. J was trimmed by 0 bases and V by 1 base; bases with no gene match: 6. The CDR3 has 17 residues. Germline values: CDR1 SGHTS, CDR2 YDEGEE. DNA for the CDR3: TGTGCCAGCAGCTTGCGGGAGGGCCACCTAGCCAAAAACATTCAGTACTTC. Its protein product is CASSLREGHLAKNIQYF.

The chain's CDR3 is CSARAGQVYGYTF. CDR3 bases: TGCAGTGCTAGAGCGGGACAGGTTTATGGCTACACCTTC. The chain links TRBV20-1 to TRBJ1-2, with 8 nucleotides matching TRBD1. V lost 1 base and J lost 5; bases outside the gene matches: 3. The CDR3 covers 13 residues. CDR1 and CDR2 from the germline V gene are DFQATT and SNEGSKA (reference sequence).

The chain uses TRBV13 and TRBJ2-6; weak D call: TRBD1 (5 bases). The CDR3 length is 19 residues. Germline V gene sequence: CDR1 PRHDT, CDR2 FYEKMQ (reference sequence). The V and J ends lost 5 bases and 0 bases respectively, with 20 bases between them. CDR3 loop: CASSLHGASYYSGANVLTF. CDR3 coding DNA: TGTGCCAGCAGCCTACATGGGGCCTCTTACTACTCTGGGGCCAACGTCCTGACTTTC.

Details on this clonotype: Possible read error: a much larger clone is one base away. V and J are TRBV20-1 and TRBJ2-5, with D perhaps assigned TRBD1 or TRBD2 (5 bases each). The CDR3 loop spans 14 amino acids. The germline CDR1 and CDR2 sequences are DFQATT and SNEGSKA (reference sequence). The CDR3 coding sequence is TGCTGTGCTCCCCGACGGGACCCTCGGGAGACCCAGTACTTC. Its translation is CCAPRRDPRETQYF.

This clonotype came up many times. V usage is TRBV10-2 and J usage is TRBJ2-1; D is possibly TRBD1 or TRBD2 (5 bases each). CDR1 and CDR2 from the germline V gene are WSHSY and SAAADI. The CDR3 has 13 residues. Between the trimmed V and J ends, which lost 3 bases and 11 bases, there was a span of 14 bases. CDR3 coding DNA: TGCGCCAGCAGTGATGAGGGGATAAACAAGCAGTTCTTC. Translated: CASSDEGINKQFF.

This clonotype has more than one count but fewer than ten. This sequence joins TRBV4-1 and TRBJ2-1, with D uncertain. The CDR3 covers 14 residues. V lost 4 bases, J lost 4 bases, and 11 bases lay in between. CDR1 is MGHRA and CDR2 is YSYEKL in the germline V gene. This CDR3 reads CASSLLGLYNEQFF. Written as DNA, the CDR3 is TGCGCCAGCAGCCTCCTAGGCCTGTACAATGAGCAGTTCTTC.

This clonotype has at least ten counts. The chain joins TRBV7-8 to TRBJ2-2; a weak D match, TRBD2 (6 bases). Germline-derived CDR1 and CDR2 are SGHVS and FQNEAQ. V was trimmed by 2 bases and J by 7 bases, leaving 11 bases between them. This CDR3 has 14 amino acids. CDR3 sequence: CASSLFGSLGELFF. In DNA, the CDR3 is TGTGCCAGCAGCTTATTCGGGAGTCTCGGGGAGCTGTTTTTT.

The chain recombines TRBV24-1 with TRBJ2-1; 9 nucleotides line up with TRBD1. Losses at the gene ends were 7 bases for V and 11 bases for J; bases not matched to a gene: 11. Germline V gene data show CDR1 as KGHDR and CDR2 as SFDVKD. The CDR3 consists of 14 residues. The CDR3 nucleotides are TGTGCCACCAGAGGGACAGGGCCCCCCGCTAAGCAGTTCTTC. It specifies CATRGTGPPAKQFF.

This chain links TRBV19 with TRBJ2-2; D gene ambiguous. The CDR3 is 15 amino acids. The germline V gene encodes CDR1 LNHDA and CDR2 SQIVND (reference sequence). The V end lost 3 bases, the J end lost 1 base, and 9 bases lay between the germline ends. The CDR3 DNA reads TGTGCCAGTAGTATCTACCTGATGAACACCGGGGAGCTGTTTTTT. Its protein is CASSIYLMNTGELFF.

This clonotype was counted only a few times. The J gene is TRBJ2-7, the V gene TRBV10-3; TRBD1 matches at 9 bases. Germline V gives CDR1 ENHRY, CDR2 SYGVKD. The CDR3 contains 15 residues. J was trimmed by 1 base and V by 4 bases; bases with no gene match: 5. CDR3 protein: CAISGPGQGSYEQYF. The CDR3, as DNA: TGTGCCATCAGTGGGCCGGGACAGGGTTCCTACGAGCAGTACTTC.

The V and J genes are TRBV7-2 and TRBJ1-2; maybe TRBD1 (5 bases). V gave up 4 bases and J gave up 2 bases, with 11 bases separating them. CDR1 is SGHTA, CDR2 FQGNSA, per germline. The CDR3 totals 14 residues. DNA of the CDR3: TGTGCCAGCAGCTACGGTGGGGGGAACTATGGCTACACCTTC. It codes for CASSYGGGNYGYTF.

This clonotype was picked up a small number of times. This chain connects TRBV30 to TRBJ2-7; 8 nucleotides agree with TRBD2. Germline V lookup: CDR1 GTSNPN, CDR2 SVGIG (reference sequence). V was pared by 3 bases and J by 0 bases, with 4 bases of the junction left unmatched. CDR3 length: 14 amino acids. CDR3 DNA sequence: TGTGCCTGGAGAGACCTAGCGGGCTCCTACGAGCAGTACTTC. It specifies CAWRDLAGSYEQYF.